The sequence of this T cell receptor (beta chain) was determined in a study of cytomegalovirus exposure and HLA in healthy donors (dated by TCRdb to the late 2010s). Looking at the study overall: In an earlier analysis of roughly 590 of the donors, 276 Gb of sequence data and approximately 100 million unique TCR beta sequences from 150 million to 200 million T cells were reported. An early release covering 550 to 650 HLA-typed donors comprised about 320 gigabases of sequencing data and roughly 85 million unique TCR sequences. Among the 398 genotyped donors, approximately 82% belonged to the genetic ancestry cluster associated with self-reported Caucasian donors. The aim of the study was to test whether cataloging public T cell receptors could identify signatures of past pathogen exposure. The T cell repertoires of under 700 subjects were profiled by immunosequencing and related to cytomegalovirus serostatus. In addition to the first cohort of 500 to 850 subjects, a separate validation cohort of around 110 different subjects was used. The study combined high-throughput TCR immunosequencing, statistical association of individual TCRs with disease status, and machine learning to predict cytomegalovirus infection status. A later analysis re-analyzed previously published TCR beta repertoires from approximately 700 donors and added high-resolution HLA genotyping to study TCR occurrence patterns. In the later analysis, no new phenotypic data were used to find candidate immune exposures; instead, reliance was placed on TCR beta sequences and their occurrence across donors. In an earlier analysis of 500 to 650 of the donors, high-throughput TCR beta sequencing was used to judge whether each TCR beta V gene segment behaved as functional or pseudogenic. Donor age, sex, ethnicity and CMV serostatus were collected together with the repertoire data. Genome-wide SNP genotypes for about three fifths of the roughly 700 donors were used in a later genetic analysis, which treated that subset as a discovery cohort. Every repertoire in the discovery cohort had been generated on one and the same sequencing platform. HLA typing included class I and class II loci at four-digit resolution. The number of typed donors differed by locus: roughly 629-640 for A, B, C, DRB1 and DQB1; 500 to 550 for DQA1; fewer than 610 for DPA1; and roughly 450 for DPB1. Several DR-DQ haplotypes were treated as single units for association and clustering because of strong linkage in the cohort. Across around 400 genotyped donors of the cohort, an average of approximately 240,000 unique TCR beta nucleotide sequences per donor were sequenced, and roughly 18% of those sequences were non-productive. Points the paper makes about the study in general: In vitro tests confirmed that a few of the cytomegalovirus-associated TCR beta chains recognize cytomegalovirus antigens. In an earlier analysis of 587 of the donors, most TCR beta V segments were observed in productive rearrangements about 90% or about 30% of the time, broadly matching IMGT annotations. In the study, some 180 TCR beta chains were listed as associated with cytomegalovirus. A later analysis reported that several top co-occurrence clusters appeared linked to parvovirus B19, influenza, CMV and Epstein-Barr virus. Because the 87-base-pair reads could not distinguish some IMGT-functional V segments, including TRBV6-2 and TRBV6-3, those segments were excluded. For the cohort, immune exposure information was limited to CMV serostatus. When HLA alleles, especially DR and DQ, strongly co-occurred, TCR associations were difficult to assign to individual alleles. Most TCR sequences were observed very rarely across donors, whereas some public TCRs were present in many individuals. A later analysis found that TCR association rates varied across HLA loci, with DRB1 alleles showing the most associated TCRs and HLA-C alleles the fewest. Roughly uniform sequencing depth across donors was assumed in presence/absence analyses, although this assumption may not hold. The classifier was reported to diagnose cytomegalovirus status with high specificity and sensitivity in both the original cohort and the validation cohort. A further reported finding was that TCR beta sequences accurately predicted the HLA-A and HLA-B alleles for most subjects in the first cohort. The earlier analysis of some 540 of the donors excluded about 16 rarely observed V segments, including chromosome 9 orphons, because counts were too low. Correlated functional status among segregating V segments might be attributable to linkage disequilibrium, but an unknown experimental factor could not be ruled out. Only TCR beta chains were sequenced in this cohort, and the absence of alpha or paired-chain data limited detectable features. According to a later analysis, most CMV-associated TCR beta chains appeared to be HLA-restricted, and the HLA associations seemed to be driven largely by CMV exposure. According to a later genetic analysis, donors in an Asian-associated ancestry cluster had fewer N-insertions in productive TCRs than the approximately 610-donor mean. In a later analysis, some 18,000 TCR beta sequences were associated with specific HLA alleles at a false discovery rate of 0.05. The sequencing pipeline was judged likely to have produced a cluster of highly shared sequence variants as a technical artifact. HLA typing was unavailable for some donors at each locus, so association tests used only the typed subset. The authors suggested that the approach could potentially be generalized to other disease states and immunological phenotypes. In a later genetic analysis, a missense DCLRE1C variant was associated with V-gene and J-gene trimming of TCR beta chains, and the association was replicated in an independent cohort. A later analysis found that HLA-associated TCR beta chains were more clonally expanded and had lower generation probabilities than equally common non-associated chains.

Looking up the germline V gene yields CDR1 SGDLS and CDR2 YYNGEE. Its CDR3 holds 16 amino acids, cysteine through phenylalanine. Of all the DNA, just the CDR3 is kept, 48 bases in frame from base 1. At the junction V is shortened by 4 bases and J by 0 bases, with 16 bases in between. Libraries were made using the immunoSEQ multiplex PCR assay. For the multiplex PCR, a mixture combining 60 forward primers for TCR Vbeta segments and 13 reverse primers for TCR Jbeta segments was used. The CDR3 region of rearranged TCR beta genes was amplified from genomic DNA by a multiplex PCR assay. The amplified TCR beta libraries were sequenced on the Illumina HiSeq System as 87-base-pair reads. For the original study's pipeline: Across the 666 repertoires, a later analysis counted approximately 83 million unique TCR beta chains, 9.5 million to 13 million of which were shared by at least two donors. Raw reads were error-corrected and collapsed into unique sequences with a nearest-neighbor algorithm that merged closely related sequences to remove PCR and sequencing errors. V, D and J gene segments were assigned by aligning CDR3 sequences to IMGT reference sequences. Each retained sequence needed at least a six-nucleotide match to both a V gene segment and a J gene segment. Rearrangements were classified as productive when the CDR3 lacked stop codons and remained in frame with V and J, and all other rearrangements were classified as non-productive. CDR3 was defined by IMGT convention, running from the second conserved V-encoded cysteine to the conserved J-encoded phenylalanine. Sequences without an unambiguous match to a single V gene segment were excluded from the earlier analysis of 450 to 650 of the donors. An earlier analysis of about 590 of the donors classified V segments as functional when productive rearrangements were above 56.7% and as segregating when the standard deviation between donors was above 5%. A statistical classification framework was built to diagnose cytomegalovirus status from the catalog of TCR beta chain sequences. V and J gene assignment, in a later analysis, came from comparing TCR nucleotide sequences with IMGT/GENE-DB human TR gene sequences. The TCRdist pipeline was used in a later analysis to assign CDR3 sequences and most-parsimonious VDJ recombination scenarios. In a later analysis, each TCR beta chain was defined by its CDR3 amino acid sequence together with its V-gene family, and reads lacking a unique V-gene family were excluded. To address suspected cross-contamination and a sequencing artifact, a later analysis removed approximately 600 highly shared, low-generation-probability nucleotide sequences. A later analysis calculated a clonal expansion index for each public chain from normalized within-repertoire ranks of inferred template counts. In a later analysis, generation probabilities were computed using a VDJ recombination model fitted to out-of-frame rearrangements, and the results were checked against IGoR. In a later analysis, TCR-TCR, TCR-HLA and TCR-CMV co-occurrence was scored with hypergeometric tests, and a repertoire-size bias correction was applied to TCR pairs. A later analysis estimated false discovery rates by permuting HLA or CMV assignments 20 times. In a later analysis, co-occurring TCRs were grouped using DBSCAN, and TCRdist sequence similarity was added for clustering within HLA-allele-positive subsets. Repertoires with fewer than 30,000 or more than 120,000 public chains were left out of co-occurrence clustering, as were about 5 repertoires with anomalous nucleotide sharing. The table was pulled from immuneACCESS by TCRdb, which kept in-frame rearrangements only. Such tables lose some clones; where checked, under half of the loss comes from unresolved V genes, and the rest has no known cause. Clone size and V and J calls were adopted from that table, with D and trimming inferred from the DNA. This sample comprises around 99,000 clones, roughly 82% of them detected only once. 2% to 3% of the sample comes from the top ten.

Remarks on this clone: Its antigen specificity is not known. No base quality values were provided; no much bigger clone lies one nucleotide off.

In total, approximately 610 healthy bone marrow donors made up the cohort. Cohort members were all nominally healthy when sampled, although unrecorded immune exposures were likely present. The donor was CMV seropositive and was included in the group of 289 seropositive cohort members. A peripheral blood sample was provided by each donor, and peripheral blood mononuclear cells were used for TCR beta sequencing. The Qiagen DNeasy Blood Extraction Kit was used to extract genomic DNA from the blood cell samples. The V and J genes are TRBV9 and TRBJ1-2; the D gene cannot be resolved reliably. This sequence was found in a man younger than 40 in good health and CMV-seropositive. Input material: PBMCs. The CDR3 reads CASSPLDEGTNYGYTF. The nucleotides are TGTGCCAGCAGCCCACTTGATGAGGGCACTAACTATGGCTACACCTTC.